Listed here are 21 T cell receptor beta chains from one sample, sequenced in a study of control samples from healthy donors and cancer patients. Clones were sequenced by immunoSEQ multiplex PCR, and TCRdb holds only the in-frame ones, with some missing. Counted here are about 120,000 clones, 93% occurring once; the ten biggest clones make up roughly 2.7%. Sequencing used blood. The receptors derive from a man younger than 40 in good health.

J is TRBJ1-1 and V is TRBV4-1, with a weak D call TRBD1 (6 bases). Germline V gene data show CDR1 as MGHRA and CDR2 as YSYEKL. CDR3 length: 16 amino acids. Trimming took 1 base from V and 3 from J, leaving 15 bases between them. CDR3 nucleotide sequence: TGCGCCAGCAGCCAAGCCCCGGACAGCCATCACACTGAAGCTTTCTTT. Encoded protein: CASSQAPDSHHTEAFF.

The CDR3 DNA reads TGTGCCAGCAGCTCAGGACACTCCTCCGGCAACGTCCTGACTTTC. This codes for CASSSGHSSGNVLTF. J is TRBJ2-6 and V is TRBV7-9; D might be TRBD1 (5 bases). V lost 4 bases, J lost 9 bases, and 16 bases lay in between. CDR1 and CDR2 from the germline V gene are SEHNR and FQNEAQ (reference sequence). This CDR3 contains 15 residues.

CDR3 in amino acids: CASRRNQSGSPLHF. The DNA for the CDR3 is TGTGCCAGCAGACGGAACCAGTCTGGTTCACCCCTCCACTTT. The rearrangement joins TRBV6-5 to TRBJ1-6; D call uncertain. V was shortened by 6 bases and J by 9 bases, with 15 bases between the two germline ends. This CDR3 is built from 14 residues. Germline lookup yields CDR1 MNHEY and CDR2 SVGAGI.

The chain couples TRBV27 to TRBJ2-2, with D possibly matching TRBD1 (7 bases). CDR1 MNHEY and CDR2 SMNVEV come from the germline V gene (reference sequence). The CDR3 extends over 15 amino acids. The ends were cut back, 0 bases at V and 9 bases at J, with 14 bases in the middle. The CDR3 protein is CASSLSGRGERELFF. As DNA, the CDR3 is TGTGCCAGCAGTTTATCGGGCAGGGGGGAAAGGGAGCTGTTTTTT.

This sequence joins TRBV2 and TRBJ1-5, with TRBD1 matching 9 bases. Trimming cost V 2 bases and J 5 bases; bases outside gene matches: 4. Germline assignment: CDR1 SNHLY and CDR2 FYNNEI. CDR3 length equals 15 residues. The CDR3 DNA reads as TGTGCCAGCAGTGAAAGCGGGGACAGGGATCAGCCCCAGCATTTT. Residues: CASSESGDRDQPQHF.

The rearrangement links TRBV11-2 to TRBJ1-2; 9 positions match TRBD1. Looked up from germline, CDR1 is SGHAT and CDR2 is FQNNGV. The CDR3 runs 15 residues. The J segment lost 7 bases and the V segment lost 2 bases, leaving 8 bases of the junction unmatched. The CDR3 is CASSLYRDRASGYTF. For the CDR3, the DNA is TGTGCCAGCAGCTTATACCGGGACAGGGCTTCTGGCTACACCTTC.

The chain carries TRBV3-1 (or the pseudogene TRBV3-2) and TRBJ1-2; 10 nucleotides agree with TRBD1. Trimming at V came to 4 bases and at J to 4 bases, leaving 3 bases not matched to a gene. The CDR3 contains 14 residues. Germline CDR1 is LGHDT and CDR2 is YNNKEL (reference sequence). CDR3 coding DNA: TGTGCCAGCAGCCCGGGGACAGGGGTCTATGGCTACACCTTC. Protein sequence: CASSPGTGVYGYTF.

This chain joins TRBV6-1 and TRBJ1-2; D gene ambiguous. Germline V gene data show CDR1 as MNHNS and CDR2 as SASEGT. CDR3 length equals 13 residues. V lost 1 base, J lost 5 bases, and 8 bases lay in between. CDR3 sequence: CASSEVIGYGYTF. The CDR3 DNA follows: TGTGCCAGCAGTGAAGTAATAGGGTATGGCTACACCTTC.

The chain recombines TRBV9 with TRBJ1-2; 7 bases map to TRBD1. Trimming at V came to 2 bases and at J to 2 bases, leaving 6 bases not matched to a gene. This CDR3 comprises 15 residues. Germline CDR1 is SGDLS and CDR2 is YYNGEE. The CDR3 reads CASSVEGDSNYGYTF. CDR3 nucleotide sequence: TGTGCCAGCAGCGTCGAGGGGGACAGCAACTATGGCTACACCTTC.

This sequence joins TRBV6-4 and TRBJ2-7; D not resolved. The CDR3 has 11 residues. Trimming left V 5 bases short and J 6 bases short, with 8 bases between. Germline V gene lookup returns CDR1 MRHNA and CDR2 SNTAGT. The CDR3: CASSPGPEQYV. In DNA, the CDR3 is TGTGCCAGCAGTCCGGGCCCCGAGCAGTACGTC.

J is TRBJ1-1 and V is TRBV7-9; the D gene is possibly TRBD1 (5 bases). Trimming removed 5 bases at V and 5 bases at J, with 21 bases between. CDR1 and CDR2 from the germline V gene are SEHNR and FQNEAQ (reference sequence). The CDR3 sequence is 16 residues long. The DNA for the CDR3 is TGTGCCAGCAGCCCCCTAGGGGCTGAGGGGATGACTGAAGCTTTCTTT. Protein sequence: CASSPLGAEGMTEAFF.

In its sample, this clone was seen a few times. V usage is TRBV5-1 and J usage is TRBJ2-3; tentatively, D is TRBD2 (5 bases). From germline, CDR1 is SGHRS and CDR2 YFSETQ. Trimming stripped 3 bases from V and 7 bases from J, with 15 bases between. The CDR3 covers 14 residues. CDR3 in amino acids: CASSSGGSRNTQYF. The CDR3 bases are TGCGCCAGCAGCTCAGGCGGGTCAAGGAATACGCAGTATTTT.

A remark on this clone: Distinct nucleotide sequences in the sample also encode this CDR3. This chain uses TRBV7-9 with TRBJ2-1; D may correspond to TRBD1 or TRBD2 (6 bases each). Trimming stripped 5 bases from V and 10 bases from J, with 15 bases between. The CDR3 sequence is 13 residues long. Germline V gene lookup returns CDR1 SEHNR and CDR2 FQNEAQ (reference sequence). The DNA for the CDR3 is TGTGCCAGCAGCCCCATCCAAGGGGGGGAGCAGTTCTTC. It specifies CASSPIQGGEQFF.

With respect to this clone: One junction end does not reproduce the germline sequence, and a read error may be involved. The chain has TRBV24-1 and TRBJ2-5; D remains ambiguous. The germline V gene encodes CDR1 KGHDR and CDR2 SFDVKD. This CDR3 is built from 15 residues. CDR3 nucleotides: TGTGCCACCAGTGATCTGGACGTCAACCAGGAGACCCAGTACTTC. This sequence encodes CATSDLDVNQETQYF.

The J gene is TRBJ1-1, the V gene TRBV9, with D tentatively TRBD1 (6 bases). The CDR3 length is 12 residues. Germline loops: CDR1 SGDLS, CDR2 YYNGEE. V was pared by 4 bases and J by 8 bases, with 12 bases between. The chain's CDR3 is CASSLHRDEAFF. The CDR3 bases are TGTGCCAGCAGCCTTCACAGGGACGAAGCTTTCTTT.

This clone has just one count. The chain uses TRBV15 and TRBJ2-7; 9 nucleotides agree with TRBD1. Germline lookup yields CDR1 LNHNV and CDR2 YYDKDF (reference sequence). Trimming cost V 3 bases and J 4 bases; bases outside gene matches: 7. CDR3 length: 15 residues. The CDR3 DNA reads as TGTGCCACCAGCAGGCCCGGGACAGGGCGTTACGAGCAGTACGTC. Translation: CATSRPGTGRYEQYV.

V and J are TRBV28 and TRBJ1-5, with D perhaps TRBD1 (5 bases). The CDR3 runs to 15 residues. Per germline, CDR1 MDHEN and CDR2 SYDVKM. Deletions cut 5 bases from V and 4 bases from J, with 15 bases between. The CDR3 nucleotides read TGTGCCAGCAGTCGCCCCTGGGGCCCGAATCAGCCCCAGCATTTT. Its protein product is CASSRPWGPNQPQHF.

V is TRBV13 and J is TRBJ2-1, with 10 bases identical to TRBD1. The CDR3 has 16 residues. The trim removed 6 bases at V and 7 bases at J, leaving 12 bases unmatched. Germline-derived CDR1 and CDR2 are PRHDT and FYEKMQ (reference sequence). In nucleotides, the CDR3 is TGTGCCAGCAGTAGGACAGGGGGAACGGGTATGAATGAGCAGTTCTTC. Translating it yields CASSRTGGTGMNEQFF.

This clone was seen once. The chain joins TRBV19 to TRBJ1-5; 7 bases map to TRBD1. In germline, CDR1 is LNHDA, CDR2 SQIVND (reference sequence). Trimming cost V 5 bases and J 2 bases; bases outside gene matches: 9. The CDR3 spans 16 residues. The chain's CDR3 is CASSFRGDLGNQPQHF. In DNA, the CDR3 is TGTGCCAGTAGTTTCAGGGGGGATTTGGGCAATCAGCCCCAGCATTTT.

V and J are TRBV19 and TRBJ1-2; D not resolved. The CDR3 contains 16 residues. Germline CDR1 reads LNHDA; CDR2 reads SQIVND (reference sequence). Trimming removed 2 bases at V and 3 bases at J, with 16 bases between. The CDR3 loop is CASSITPGAPDYGYTF. The CDR3 coding sequence is TGTGCCAGTAGTATAACCCCTGGAGCGCCCGACTATGGCTACACCTTC.

The rearrangement joins TRBV15 to TRBJ2-3; 11 bases agree with TRBD1. Germline V CDR1 and CDR2: LNHNV, YYDKDF (reference sequence). J lost 4 bases, V lost 0 bases, and 3 bases had no gene match. The CDR3 is made up of 16 amino acids. The CDR3 here is CATSRERTGGADTQYF. The DNA for the CDR3 is TGTGCCACCAGCAGAGAAAGGACAGGGGGCGCAGATACGCAGTATTTT.